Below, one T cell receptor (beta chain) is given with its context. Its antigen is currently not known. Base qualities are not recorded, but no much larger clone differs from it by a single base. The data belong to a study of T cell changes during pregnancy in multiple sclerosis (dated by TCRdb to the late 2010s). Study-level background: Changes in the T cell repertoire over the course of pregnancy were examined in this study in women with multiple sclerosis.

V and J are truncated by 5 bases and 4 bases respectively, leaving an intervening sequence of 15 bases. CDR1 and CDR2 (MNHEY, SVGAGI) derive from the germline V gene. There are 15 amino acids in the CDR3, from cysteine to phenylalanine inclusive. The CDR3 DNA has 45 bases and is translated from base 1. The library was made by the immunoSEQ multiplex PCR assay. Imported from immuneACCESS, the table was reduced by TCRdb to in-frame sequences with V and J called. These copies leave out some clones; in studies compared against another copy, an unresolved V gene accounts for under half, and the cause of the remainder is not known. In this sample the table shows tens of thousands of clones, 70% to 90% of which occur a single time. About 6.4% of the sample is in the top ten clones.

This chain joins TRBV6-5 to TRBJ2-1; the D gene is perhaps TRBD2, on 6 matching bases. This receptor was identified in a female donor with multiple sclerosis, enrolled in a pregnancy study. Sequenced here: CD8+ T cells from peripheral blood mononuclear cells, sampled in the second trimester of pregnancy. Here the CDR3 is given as CASSGPSASYNEQFF. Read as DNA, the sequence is TGTGCCAGCAGTGGCCCTAGCGCCTCGTACAATGAGCAGTTCTTC.